The 10 T cell receptor beta chains listed next were all sequenced from one sample in a study of blood T cell repertoires in COVID-19. Some clones are missing from TCRdb's copy, which holds only in-frame ones; the method was immunoSEQ multiplex PCR. The table includes 400,000 to 500,000 clones, approximately 90% detected once. Sequencing was performed on PBMCs or T cells enriched from blood (not recorded which). The receptors were sampled from a woman between 40 and 50 years old who had recovered from COVID-19.

The chain is built from TRBV20-1 and TRBJ1-2; D is unresolved. V lost 3 bases and J lost 8, with 10 bases in between. The germline CDR1 and CDR2 sequences are DFQATT and SNEGSKA (reference sequence). CDR3 length equals 11 residues. This chain's CDR3 is CSASVRRGYTF. CDR3 sequence (DNA): TGCAGTGCTAGCGTTCGGCGGGGCTACACCTTC.

The count of this clone is one. This chain connects TRBV5-5 to TRBJ2-7, with 10 bases aligning to TRBD2. Per the germline V gene, CDR1 is SGHKS and CDR2 is YYEKEE (reference sequence). V lost 1 base to trimming and J lost 6 bases; unmatched junction nucleotides: 10. The CDR3 sequence is 16 residues long. The CDR3 protein is CASSLRSLAGVGEQYF. CDR3 sequence (DNA): TGTGCCAGCAGCTTGCGGTCGCTAGCGGGAGTAGGCGAGCAGTACTTC. The entire variable domain, with the rest obtained from reference TRBV5-5 and TRBJ2-7, is as follows: DAGVTQSPTHLIKTRGQQVTLRCSPISGHKSVSWYQQVLGQGPQFIFQYYEKEERGRGNFPDRFSARQFPNYSSELNVNALLLGDSALYLCASSLRSLAGVGEQYFGPGTRLTVT.

The chain has TRBV5-4 and TRBJ2-1; TRBD2 matches at 12 bases. V gave up 0 bases and J gave up 5 bases; unmatched junction bases: 9. Germline V gene data show CDR1 as SGHNT and CDR2 as YYREEE (reference sequence). The CDR3 covers 18 residues. CDR3 in amino acids: CASSLGLAGGPSNNEQFF. The CDR3 DNA reads TGTGCCAGCAGCTTGGGTCTAGCGGGAGGGCCTTCCAACAATGAGCAGTTCTTC.

The chain joins TRBV6-5 to TRBJ2-1, with D possibly being TRBD1 (6 bases). CDR3 size: 15 residues. V was clipped by 0 bases and J by 2 bases, with 8 bases between them. The germline V gene has CDR1 MNHEY and CDR2 SVGAGI. CDR3 region: CASSYSAGAYNEQFF. The CDR3 DNA sequence: TGTGCCAGCAGTTACTCGGCAGGGGCCTACAATGAGCAGTTCTTC.

The V gene is TRBV6-1, the J gene TRBJ1-5; TRBD1 aligns across 7 bases. CDR3 length equals 15 residues. Germline CDR1 is MNHNS and CDR2 is SASEGT. V lost 1 base, J lost 6 bases, and 6 bases stayed unmatched. The CDR3 reads CASSEDLRGSQPQHF. The CDR3 coding sequence is TGTGCCAGCAGTGAAGATCTCAGGGGGAGTCAGCCCCAGCATTTT.

This chain joins TRBV5-6 and TRBJ1-2; tentatively, D is TRBD1 (6 bases). V was trimmed by 4 bases and J by 13 bases, leaving 14 bases between them. Germline V CDR1 and CDR2: SGHDT, YYEEEE. The CDR3 spans 11 residues. CDR3 in amino acids: CASSLDSLSTF. CDR3 coding DNA: TGTGCCAGCAGCCTGGACAGTCTCAGCACCTTC.

The chain links TRBV7-9 to TRBJ2-3; 10 bases agree with TRBD1. Trimming cost V 4 bases and J 1 base; bases outside gene matches: 11. Germline CDR1 SEHNR, CDR2 FQNEAQ (reference sequence). This CDR3 spans 18 amino acids. CDR3 residues: CASSSWTGGVSGTDTQYF. CDR3 bases: TGTGCCAGCAGCTCGTGGACAGGGGGAGTGTCTGGCACAGATACGCAGTATTTT. Together with reference TRBV7-9 and TRBJ2-3, the CDR3 gives the full variable domain: DTGVSQNPRHKITKRGQNVTFRCDPISEHNRLYWYRQTLGQGPEFLTYFQNEAQLEKSRLLSDRFSAERPKGSFSTLEIQRTEQGDSAMYLCASSSWTGGVSGTDTQYFGPGTRLTVL.

V and J are TRBV12-5 and TRBJ2-5; 7 nucleotides line up with TRBD2. V trimming: 4 bases; J trimming: 3 bases; junction bases outside the gene matches: 11. Germline CDR1 is LGHNT and CDR2 is FRNRAP. The CDR3 runs to 16 residues. The CDR3 DNA follows: TGTGCTAGTGGTTCCCTGGCGGGAGATTATAAAGAGACCCAGTACTTC. Protein sequence: CASGSLAGDYKETQYF.

The V call is TRBV3-1 (or the pseudogene TRBV3-2), the J call TRBJ1-5; no clear D gene. Deletions cut 5 bases from V and 0 bases from J, with 8 bases between. The CDR3 extends over 14 amino acids. The germline V gene encodes CDR1 LGHDT and CDR2 YNNKEL (reference sequence). CDR3 DNA sequence: TGTGCCAGCAGCAGGCAGGATAGCAATCAGCCCCAGCATTTT. The encoded protein is CASSRQDSNQPQHF.

The rearrangement joins TRBV19 to TRBJ2-6; D gene uncertain. The CDR3 length is 14 residues. V was cut by 7 bases and J by 0 bases, with 7 bases left in between. Germline lookup yields CDR1 LNHDA and CDR2 SQIVND (reference sequence). DNA of the CDR3: TGTGCCAGTACGAGCTACTCTGGGGCCAACGTCCTGACTTTC. It translates to CASTSYSGANVLTF.